This T cell receptor beta chain was documented in a study of radiotherapy plus CTLA-4 blockade in lung cancer. Study-level points and caveats: Radiotherapy plus ipilimumab was followed by expansion in blood of tumor-derived TCR clones.

Per germline, CDR1 SGHRS and CDR2 YFSETQ. Trimming removed 6 bases at V and 0 bases at J, with 15 bases between. CDR3 length: 16 residues. Note on this clone: As yet, its antigen is unknown.

TCRdb keeps only in-frame clones here, not all; method: immunoSEQ multiplex PCR. The data hold about 49,000 clones, with around 84% observed a single time. The TCR comes from a human donor with non-small cell lung cancer whose response to radiotherapy plus ipilimumab could not be evaluated. The chain couples TRBV5-1 to TRBJ2-2; D might be TRBD1 (5 bases). This specimen was peripheral blood, taken from a patient treated with radiotherapy plus ipilimumab. The CDR3 loop reads CASTDPRASNTGELFF. The CDR3 nucleotides read TGCGCCAGCACCGACCCCAGGGCGTCGAACACCGGGGAGCTGTTTTTT.